The following is a T cell receptor beta chain sequence with its context. CDR1 SEHNR and CDR2 FQNEAQ come from the germline V gene (reference sequence). CDR3 size: 15 residues. Trimming removed 4 bases from V and 4 bases from J, with 16 bases in between. The sample belongs to a study of T cells in Graves' hyperthyroidism and ophthalmopathy. Authors of the study amplified TCR beta CDR3 regions from RNA transcripts. With the HTBI primer set, the TCR CDR3 went through a first round of RT-PCR. TCRdb re-called the multiplex PCR reads with MiXCR, one entry per CDR3 protein. Of about 320,000 distinct CDR3 sequences listed, around 16% were seen once; the top ten hold approximately 35%.

Material: blood. The TCR comes from a man aged 25-40 years with Graves' hyperthyroidism. V is TRBV7-9 and J is TRBJ1-2, with D perhaps TRBD1 (6 bases). CDR3 in amino acids: CASSSPDRSSYGYTF. DNA for the CDR3: TGTGCCAGCAGCTCGCCCGACAGGTCGTCCTATGGCTACACCTTC.